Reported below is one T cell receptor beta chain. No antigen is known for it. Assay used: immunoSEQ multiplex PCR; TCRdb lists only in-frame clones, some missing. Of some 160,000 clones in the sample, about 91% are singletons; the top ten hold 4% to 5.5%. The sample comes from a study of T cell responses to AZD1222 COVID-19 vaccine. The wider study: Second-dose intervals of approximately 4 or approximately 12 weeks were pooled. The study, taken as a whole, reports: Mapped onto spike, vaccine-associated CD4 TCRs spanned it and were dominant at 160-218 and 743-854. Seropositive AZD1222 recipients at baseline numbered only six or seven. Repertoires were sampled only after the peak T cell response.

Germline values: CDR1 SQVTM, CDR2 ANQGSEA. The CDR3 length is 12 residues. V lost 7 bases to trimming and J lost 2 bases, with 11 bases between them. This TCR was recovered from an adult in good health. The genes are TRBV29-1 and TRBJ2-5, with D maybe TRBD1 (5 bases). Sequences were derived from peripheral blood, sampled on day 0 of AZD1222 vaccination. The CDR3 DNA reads TGCAGCGCGTTGGCAGGGCAAGAGACCCAGTACTTC. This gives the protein CSALAGQETQYF.